This passage covers 30 T cell receptor beta chains from one sample sequenced in a study of blood T cell repertoires in COVID-19. TCRdb's copy holds only in-frame clones and misses some; the assay was immunoSEQ multiplex PCR. The sample holds around 94,000 clones; around nine tenths are singletons and the top ten take 1.7%. Material for sequencing was peripheral blood. The receptors stem from an elderly man with acute or convalescent COVID-19.

This rearrangement joins TRBV18 to TRBJ2-7, with D perhaps TRBD1 (5 bases). The CDR3 runs to 15 residues. The ends were cut back, 3 bases at V and 3 bases at J, with 15 bases in the middle. Germline V gene data show CDR1 as KGHSH and CDR2 as LQKENI. The CDR3, as DNA: TGTGCCAGCTCACCCACACGAGACAGCCACTACGAGCAGTACTTC. This encodes CASSPTRDSHYEQYF.

The chain recombines TRBV6-5 with TRBJ2-7; D is possibly TRBD2 (7 bases). The CDR3 sequence is 12 residues long. Trimming shortened V by 6 bases and J by 2 bases, and 8 bases separated the two germline ends. The germline V gene has CDR1 MNHEY and CDR2 SVGAGI. The CDR3 DNA sequence: TGTGCCAGCAGGCGGGGGCCCTACGAGCAGTACTTC. Amino acid sequence: CASRRGPYEQYF.

The V and J genes are TRBV19 and TRBJ2-5; tentatively, D is TRBD2 (6 bases). The germline gives CDR1 LNHDA, CDR2 SQIVND (reference sequence). Trimming removed 3 bases from V and 5 bases from J, with 16 bases in between. The CDR3 extends over 15 amino acids. CDR3 region: CASSINRSGRETQYF. Written as DNA, the CDR3 is TGTGCCAGTAGTATTAATCGATCTGGGAGGGAGACCCAGTACTTC.

Here the CDR3 reads CASSSTGTSGTLRSTDTQYF. CDR3 sequence (DNA): TGTGCCAGCAGCTCGACGGGGACTAGCGGGACTCTGCGAAGCACAGATACGCAGTATTTT. The chain is built from TRBV4-2 and TRBJ2-3, with 13 nucleotides matching TRBD2. The CDR3 extends over 20 amino acids. With 5 bases clipped from V and 0 bases from J, the junction kept 14 bases outside the gene matches. Germline V gene lookup returns CDR1 LGHNA and CDR2 YNFKEQ.

The chain uses TRBV7-2 and TRBJ2-4; 7 nucleotides match TRBD1. Germline trimming cut 1 base from V and 7 bases from J; bases unmatched to any gene: 4. CDR1 is SGHTA and CDR2 is FQGNSA in the germline V gene. The CDR3 covers 14 residues. The CDR3 sequence: CASSLVVGQNIQYF. CDR3 nucleotides: TGTGCCAGCAGCTTAGTGGTGGGACAGAACATTCAGTACTTC.

This chain links TRBV20-1 with TRBJ2-3; a possible D gene is TRBD2 (5 bases). V was cut by 3 bases and J by 2 bases, with 9 bases left in between. Germline-derived CDR1 and CDR2 are DFQATT and SNEGSKA (reference sequence). The CDR3 extends over 13 amino acids. The chain's CDR3 is CSASPGSTDTQYF. The CDR3 nucleotides read TGCAGTGCTAGTCCGGGGTCCACAGATACGCAGTATTTT.

The chain recombines TRBV4-3 with TRBJ2-3; 7 nucleotides agree with TRBD2. Germline assignment: CDR1 LGHNA and CDR2 YSLEER. The CDR3 runs 16 residues. Germline trimming cut 4 bases from V and 2 bases from J; bases unmatched to any gene: 9. CDR3 sequence reads: CASSLRGSGDTDTQYF. The CDR3 nucleotides read TGCGCCAGCAGCCTCCGGGGCAGCGGGGACACAGATACGCAGTATTTT.

The J gene is TRBJ2-3, the V gene TRBV6-5; D unclear. Between the trimmed V and J ends, which lost 6 bases and 0 bases, there was a span of 10 bases. The germline CDR1 and CDR2 sequences are MNHEY and SVGAGI. The CDR3 contains 14 residues. CDR3 residues: CASSLLYSTDTQYF. The CDR3 nucleotides read TGTGCCAGCAGCCTTTTGTATAGCACAGATACGCAGTATTTT.

This clone showed up just a few times. The genes are TRBV19 and TRBJ2-1; 13 bases align to TRBD2. The CDR3 spans 21 residues. Germline-derived CDR1 and CDR2 are LNHDA and SQIVND (reference sequence). The trim removed 5 bases at V and 4 bases at J, leaving 20 bases unmatched. CDR3 in DNA: TGTGCCAGTAGTCCAATCCCGCTAACTAGCGGGAGGGCCAAATCGTACAATGAGCAGTTCTTC. It codes for CASSPIPLTSGRAKSYNEQFF.

The chain carries TRBV7-3 and TRBJ2-2; D is possibly TRBD2 (6 bases). V was clipped by 4 bases and J by 2 bases, with 8 bases between them. CDR3 length equals 14 residues. CDR1 is SGHTA, CDR2 FQGTGA, per germline. CDR3 sequence (DNA): TGTGCCAGCAGCTATAGCGGTAACACCGGGGAGCTGTTTTTT. It is translated as CASSYSGNTGELFF.

The gene calls are TRBV19 and TRBJ2-7, with 8 bases that match TRBD1. V trimming: 3 bases; J trimming: 4 bases; junction bases outside the gene matches: 5. The CDR3 consists of 14 residues. Per the germline V gene, CDR1 is LNHDA and CDR2 is SQIVND (reference sequence). The CDR3 nucleotides are TGTGCCAGTAGTATGGGGAGGACAGGGTACGAGCAGTACTTC. This codes for CASSMGRTGYEQYF.

This sequence joins TRBV5-4 and TRBJ1-1, with no clear D. V was pared by 8 bases and J by 10 bases, with 12 bases between. Germline assignment: CDR1 SGHNT and CDR2 YYREEE (reference sequence). The CDR3 covers 10 residues. The CDR3 sequence is CARRNQAAFF. The CDR3 bases are TGTGCCAGAAGAAACCAAGCAGCTTTCTTT.

In this sample, this clone turned up once. This sequence joins TRBV7-2 and TRBJ2-5; 8 nucleotides align to TRBD1. Germline V CDR1 and CDR2: SGHTA, FQGNSA. This CDR3 contains 15 residues. V lost 4 bases and J lost 2; bases outside the gene matches: 6. The CDR3 protein is CASSYGQGFQETQYF. CDR3 nucleotides: TGTGCCAGCAGCTATGGACAGGGCTTTCAAGAGACCCAGTACTTC.

The chain couples TRBV5-1 to TRBJ2-7, with D perhaps TRBD2 (6 bases). The V end was cut by 7 bases, the J end by 3 bases, with 17 bases between. CDR1 is SGHRS, CDR2 YFSETQ, per germline. The CDR3 is 14 amino acids. CDR3 DNA: TGCGCCAGCGGGGACCCGGGAGTCCACTACGAGCAGTACTTC. Residues: CASGDPGVHYEQYF.

The CDR3 here is CASSISRGSNQPQHF. CDR3 sequence (DNA): TGTGCCAGCAGTATCAGTAGGGGAAGCAATCAGCCCCAGCATTTT. The chain uses TRBV6-5 and TRBJ1-5; D possibly corresponds to TRBD1 (5 bases). Trimming pared 5 bases from V and 1 base from J, leaving 12 bases between. From germline, CDR1 is MNHEY and CDR2 SVGAGI. This CDR3 comprises 15 residues.

The chain has TRBV27 and TRBJ1-2, with 9 bases lining up with TRBD1. J gave up 1 base and V 5 bases, and 8 bases lay outside the gene matches. CDR1 and CDR2 from the germline V gene are MNHEY and SMNVEV (reference sequence). The CDR3 has 16 residues. This chain's CDR3 is CASSEQGARRNYGYTF. In DNA, the CDR3 is TGTGCCAGCAGTGAACAGGGGGCACGACGTAACTATGGCTACACCTTC.

This chain joins TRBV3-1 (or the pseudogene TRBV3-2) and TRBJ2-5; 13 positions match TRBD2. Germline CDR1 reads LGHDT; CDR2 reads YNNKEL (reference sequence). Unmatched junction bases numbered 11, after V lost 4 bases and J lost 3 bases. CDR3 length: 18 amino acids. The chain's CDR3 is CASSRGLAGVLGKETQYF. In nucleotides, the CDR3 is TGTGCCAGCAGCCGAGGACTAGCGGGAGTTTTGGGTAAAGAGACCCAGTACTTC.

The rearrangement joins TRBV6-5 to TRBJ2-7, with unresolved D. V gave up 4 bases and J gave up 5 bases, with 15 bases separating them. The CDR3 runs to 14 residues. The germline CDR1 and CDR2 sequences are MNHEY and SVGAGI. CDR3 region: CASSSPDKAHEQYF. The CDR3 DNA is TGTGCCAGCAGTTCCCCTGACAAGGCCCACGAGCAGTACTTC.

The V call is TRBV30, the J call TRBJ1-2; TRBD1 matches 8 bases. This CDR3 spans 13 amino acids. Germline V gene lookup returns CDR1 GTSNPN and CDR2 SVGIG (reference sequence). Trimming at V came to 2 bases and at J to 7 bases, leaving 6 bases not matched to a gene. CDR3 DNA sequence: TGTGCCTGGAGTTCGGACAGGGAGAGTGGCTACACCTTC. This sequence encodes CAWSSDRESGYTF.

The V and J genes are TRBV14 and TRBJ1-3; D gene ambiguous. This CDR3 has 16 residues. Trimming removed 1 base at V and 0 bases at J, with 10 bases between. The germline V gene encodes CDR1 SGHDN and CDR2 FVKESK. CDR3 sequence: CASSQGARLSGNTIYF. CDR3 nucleotides: TGTGCCAGCAGCCAAGGGGCTCGGCTCTCTGGAAACACCATATATTTT.

The genes are TRBV29-1 and TRBJ2-5; weak D call: TRBD2 (6 bases). Germline lookup yields CDR1 SQVTM and CDR2 ANQGSEA. The ends were cut back, 2 bases at V and 5 bases at J, with 12 bases in the middle. The CDR3 consists of 13 residues. The CDR3 DNA follows: TGCAGCGTTGAACTGACCGCGGGGGAGACCCAGTACTTC. Encoded protein: CSVELTAGETQYF.

The V gene is TRBV29-1, the J gene TRBJ2-2; TRBD1 matches 8 bases. The CDR3 contains 13 residues. V was pared by 4 bases and J by 6 bases, with 4 bases of the junction left unmatched. CDR1 SQVTM and CDR2 ANQGSEA come from the germline V gene. This chain's CDR3 is CSVAVQGAGELFF. CDR3 coding DNA: TGCAGCGTTGCGGTACAGGGGGCCGGGGAGCTGTTTTTT.

The chain recombines TRBV5-1 with TRBJ2-7, with D tentatively TRBD1 (6 bases). The V gene's germline CDR1 is SGHRS and CDR2 YFSETQ. The CDR3 has 14 residues. V lost 3 bases, J lost 3 bases, and 13 bases lay in between. The CDR3 spells CASSYRVRGYEQYF. The CDR3 nucleotides are TGCGCCAGCAGCTACAGGGTGAGAGGCTACGAGCAGTACTTC.

The chain has TRBV7-8 and TRBJ1-2, with D maybe TRBD1 (5 bases). V dropped 8 bases and J dropped 8 bases, with 18 bases sitting between them. Germline V gene data show CDR1 as SGHVS and CDR2 as FQNEAQ. This CDR3 is built from 13 residues. CDR3 residues: CASRASGGAGYTF. CDR3 coding DNA: TGTGCCAGCCGCGCTTCGGGGGGTGCCGGCTACACCTTC.

The chain recombines TRBV2 with TRBJ2-2; D is possibly TRBD2 (6 bases). Trimming took 4 bases from V and 2 from J, leaving 11 bases between them. CDR3 size: 15 residues. Germline CDR1 and CDR2: SNHLY and FYNNEI. CDR3 in amino acids: CASSVNSGNTGELFF. In nucleotides, the CDR3 is TGTGCCAGCAGTGTCAATAGCGGAAACACCGGGGAGCTGTTTTTT. Drawing the rest from reference TRBV2 and TRBJ2-2, the complete variable domain is EPEVTQTPSHQVTQMGQEVILRCVPISNHLYFYWYRQILGQKVEFLVSFYNNEISEKSEIFDDQFSVERPDGSNFTLKIRSTKLEDSAMYFCASSVNSGNTGELFFGEGSRLTVL.

The chain uses TRBV19 and TRBJ1-3; 8 positions agree with TRBD1. CDR3 length: 15 residues. Germline V gene lookup returns CDR1 LNHDA and CDR2 SQIVND (reference sequence). V was pared by 7 bases and J by 2 bases, with 7 bases of the junction left unmatched. The CDR3 sequence: CASKGRGLAGNTIYF. In DNA form, the CDR3 reads TGTGCCAGTAAGGGCAGGGGGCTGGCTGGAAACACCATATATTTT.

The rearrangement joins TRBV15 to TRBJ1-1, with 8 bases lining up with TRBD1. The V gene end was trimmed by 4 bases and the J gene end by 5 bases; junction bases not matched to a gene: 15. Germline-derived CDR1 and CDR2 are LNHNV and YYDKDF (reference sequence). There are 17 residues in the CDR3. CDR3 sequence (DNA): TGTGCCACCAGCAAACCCACGGCAGGGGGCTTGCGTACTGAAGCTTTCTTT. Translating it yields CATSKPTAGGLRTEAFF.

The chain carries TRBV12-3 or TRBV12-4 and TRBJ1-3; D call uncertain. V was clipped by 6 bases and J by 3 bases, with 9 bases between them. The CDR3 consists of 13 residues. The CDR3 DNA sequence: TGTGCCAGCAGACCGGGAGGTGGAAACACCATATATTTT. It translates to CASRPGGGNTIYF.

The chain uses TRBV28 and TRBJ1-3; D gene ambiguous. Per the germline V gene, CDR1 is MDHEN and CDR2 is SYDVKM. The V end lost 4 bases, the J end lost 0 bases, and 19 bases lay between the germline ends. The CDR3 covers 18 residues. The CDR3 spells CASSSPGRPQGSGNTIYF. The CDR3 coding sequence is TGTGCCAGCAGTTCCCCAGGCAGGCCCCAAGGCTCTGGAAACACCATATATTTT.

The chain uses TRBV19 and TRBJ1-5, with 7 bases matching TRBD1. The junction had 11 bases not matched to a gene; V was cut back by 6 bases and J by 3 bases. The CDR3 is 16 amino acids. Per the germline V gene, CDR1 is LNHDA and CDR2 is SQIVND (reference sequence). CDR3 in DNA: TGTGCCAGTAGCTTCACAGGGGTTAGATCCAATCAGCCCCAGCATTTT. The encoded protein is CASSFTGVRSNQPQHF.